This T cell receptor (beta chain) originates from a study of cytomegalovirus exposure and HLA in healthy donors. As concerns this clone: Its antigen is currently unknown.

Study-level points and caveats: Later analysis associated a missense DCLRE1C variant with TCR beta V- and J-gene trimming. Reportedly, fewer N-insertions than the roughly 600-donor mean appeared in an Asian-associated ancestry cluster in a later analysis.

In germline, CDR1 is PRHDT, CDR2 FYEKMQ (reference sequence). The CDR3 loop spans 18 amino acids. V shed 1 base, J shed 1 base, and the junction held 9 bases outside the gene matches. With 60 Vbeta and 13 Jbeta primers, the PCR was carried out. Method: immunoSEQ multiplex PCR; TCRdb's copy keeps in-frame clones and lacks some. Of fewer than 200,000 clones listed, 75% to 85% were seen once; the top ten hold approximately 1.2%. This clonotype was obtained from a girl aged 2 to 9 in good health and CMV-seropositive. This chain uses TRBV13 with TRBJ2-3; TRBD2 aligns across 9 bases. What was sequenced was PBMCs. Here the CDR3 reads CASSLDRGGAWGTDTQYF. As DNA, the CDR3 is TGTGCCAGCAGCTTAGATCGCGGGGGGGCCTGGGGCACAGATACGCAGTATTTT.